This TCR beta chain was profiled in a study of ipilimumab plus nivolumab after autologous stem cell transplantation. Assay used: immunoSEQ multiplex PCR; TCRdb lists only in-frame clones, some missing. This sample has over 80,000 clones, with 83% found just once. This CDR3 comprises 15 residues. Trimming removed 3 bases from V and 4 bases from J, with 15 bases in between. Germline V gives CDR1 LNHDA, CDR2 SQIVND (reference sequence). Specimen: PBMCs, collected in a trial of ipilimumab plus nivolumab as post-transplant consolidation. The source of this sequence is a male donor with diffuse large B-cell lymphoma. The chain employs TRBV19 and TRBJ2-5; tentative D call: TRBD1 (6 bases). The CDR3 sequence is CASSIGALGGETQYF. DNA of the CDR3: TGTGCCAGTAGTATTGGCGCTCTAGGGGGAGAGACCCAGTACTTC.